This T cell receptor (beta chain) was captured in a study of post-analysis software for immune sequencing data. The V end was cut by 4 bases, the J end by 3 bases, with 13 bases between. Germline-derived CDR1 and CDR2 are SGHNT and YYREEE (reference sequence). This CDR3 comprises 14 residues. Study-wide findings and caveats: Relative to controls, patients with multiple sclerosis showed significantly lower normalized Chao1 diversity. Patients had higher frequencies than controls of a handful of TRBV segments, including TRBV5-6, TRBV5-1 and TRBV20-1.

As to this clonotype: Its target is not known.

The TCR beta cDNA libraries contained unique molecular identifiers. The T cell input of about 0.85 to 10 million gave about 470,000 cDNA molecules. TCRdb analysed the PCR reads with MiXCR anew, one entry per CDR3 protein. The table includes about 190,000 distinct CDR3 sequences, around 30% detected once. This sequence was found in a girl aged 2 to 17 with multiple sclerosis. Sequenced material: blood. V usage is TRBV5-4 and J usage is TRBJ1-1, with D possibly being TRBD1 (6 bases). The CDR3 protein is CASSMTGSYTEAFF. CDR3 coding DNA: TGTGCCAGCAGCATGACAGGTAGCTACACTGAAGCTTTCTTT.